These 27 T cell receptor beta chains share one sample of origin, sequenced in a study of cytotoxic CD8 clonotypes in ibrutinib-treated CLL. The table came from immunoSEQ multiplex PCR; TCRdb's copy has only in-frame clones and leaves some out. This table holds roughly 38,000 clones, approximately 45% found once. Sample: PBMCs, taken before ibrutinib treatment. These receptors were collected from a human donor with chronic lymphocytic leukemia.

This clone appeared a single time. The CDR3 loop reads CASSVGTGILMNTEAFF. The CDR3 DNA sequence: TGTGCCAGCAGCGTCGGGACAGGGATCCTCATGAACACTGAAGCTTTCTTT. The chain uses TRBV9 and TRBJ1-1; 9 nucleotides line up with TRBD1. Trimming at V came to 2 bases and at J to 0 bases, leaving 8 bases not matched to a gene. CDR1 and CDR2 (germline): SGDLS, YYNGEE. This CDR3 comprises 17 residues.

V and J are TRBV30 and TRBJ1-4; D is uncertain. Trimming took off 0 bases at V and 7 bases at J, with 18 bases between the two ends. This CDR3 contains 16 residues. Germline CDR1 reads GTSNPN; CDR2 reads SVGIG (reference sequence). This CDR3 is CAWSVMYLYGGEKLFF. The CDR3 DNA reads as TGTGCCTGGAGTGTAATGTATCTGTACGGTGGTGAAAAACTGTTTTTT.

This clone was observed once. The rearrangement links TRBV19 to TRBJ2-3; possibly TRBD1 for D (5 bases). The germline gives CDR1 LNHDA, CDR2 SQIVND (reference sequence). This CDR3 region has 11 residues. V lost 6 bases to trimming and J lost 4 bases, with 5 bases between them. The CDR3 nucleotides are TGTGCCAGTAGCAGGGCAGATACGCAGTATTTT. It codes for CASSRADTQYF. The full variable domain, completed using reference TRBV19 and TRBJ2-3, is DGGITQSPKYLFRKEGQNVTLSCEQNLNHDAMYWYRQDPGQGLRLIYYSQIVNDFQKGDIAEGYSVSREKKESFPLTVTSAQKNPTAFYLCASSRADTQYFGPGTRLTVL.

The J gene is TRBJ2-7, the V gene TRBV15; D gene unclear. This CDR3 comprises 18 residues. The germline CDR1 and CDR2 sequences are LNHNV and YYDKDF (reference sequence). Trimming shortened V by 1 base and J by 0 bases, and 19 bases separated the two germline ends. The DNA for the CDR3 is TGTGCCACCAGCAGAGGTTTTTCGGGCACCTATAACTCCTACGAGCAGTACTTC. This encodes CATSRGFSGTYNSYEQYF.

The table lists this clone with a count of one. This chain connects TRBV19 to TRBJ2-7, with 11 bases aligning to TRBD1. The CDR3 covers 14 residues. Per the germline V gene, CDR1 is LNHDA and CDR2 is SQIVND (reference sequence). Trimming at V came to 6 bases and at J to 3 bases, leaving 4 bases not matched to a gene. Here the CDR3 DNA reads TGTGCCAGTAGAGCCGGGACAGGGGGCTACGAGCAGTACTTC. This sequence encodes CASRAGTGGYEQYF.

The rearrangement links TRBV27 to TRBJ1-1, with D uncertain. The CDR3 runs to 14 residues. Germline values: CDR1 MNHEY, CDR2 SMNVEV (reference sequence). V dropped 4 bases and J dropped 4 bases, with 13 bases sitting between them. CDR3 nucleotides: TGTGCCAGCAGTTCACGGCCGTGGTCCACTGAAGCTTTCTTT. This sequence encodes CASSSRPWSTEAFF.

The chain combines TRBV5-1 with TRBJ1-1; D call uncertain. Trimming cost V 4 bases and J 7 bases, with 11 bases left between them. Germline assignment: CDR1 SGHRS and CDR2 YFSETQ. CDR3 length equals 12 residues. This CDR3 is CASSLGPSEAFF. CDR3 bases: TGCGCCAGCAGCCTGGGCCCCAGTGAAGCTTTCTTT.

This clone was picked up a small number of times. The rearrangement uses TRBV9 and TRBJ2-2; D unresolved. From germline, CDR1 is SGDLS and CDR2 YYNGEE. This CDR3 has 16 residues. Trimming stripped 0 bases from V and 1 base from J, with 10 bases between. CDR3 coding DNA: TGTGCCAGCAGCGTAGATAGCCCGCTGAACACCGGGGAGCTGTTTTTT. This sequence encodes CASSVDSPLNTGELFF.

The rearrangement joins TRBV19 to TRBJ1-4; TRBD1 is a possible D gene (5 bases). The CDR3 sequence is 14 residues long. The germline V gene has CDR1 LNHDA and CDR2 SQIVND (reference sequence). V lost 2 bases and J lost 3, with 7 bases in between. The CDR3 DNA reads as TGTGCCAGTAGTATACTGGGGGCTAATGAAAAACTGTTTTTT. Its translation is CASSILGANEKLFF.

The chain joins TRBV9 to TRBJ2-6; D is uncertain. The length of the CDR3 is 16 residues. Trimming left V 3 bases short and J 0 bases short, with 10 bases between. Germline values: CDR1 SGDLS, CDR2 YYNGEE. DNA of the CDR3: TGTGCCAGCAGCGAAGAGCGACACTCTGGGGCCAACGTCCTGACTTTC. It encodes CASSEERHSGANVLTF.

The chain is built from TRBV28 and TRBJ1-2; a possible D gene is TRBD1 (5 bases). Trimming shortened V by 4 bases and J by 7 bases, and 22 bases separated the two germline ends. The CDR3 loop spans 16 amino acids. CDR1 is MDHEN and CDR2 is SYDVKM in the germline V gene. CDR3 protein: CASSSQARTPMGGYTF. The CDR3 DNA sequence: TGTGCCAGCAGTTCTCAGGCCCGGACACCGATGGGTGGCTACACCTTC.

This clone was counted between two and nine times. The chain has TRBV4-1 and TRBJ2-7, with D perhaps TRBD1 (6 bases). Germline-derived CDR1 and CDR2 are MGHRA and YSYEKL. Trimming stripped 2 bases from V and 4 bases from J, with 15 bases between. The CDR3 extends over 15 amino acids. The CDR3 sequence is CASSQLQGAGYEQYF. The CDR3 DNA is TGCGCCAGCAGCCAACTACAGGGTGCTGGGTACGAGCAGTACTTC.

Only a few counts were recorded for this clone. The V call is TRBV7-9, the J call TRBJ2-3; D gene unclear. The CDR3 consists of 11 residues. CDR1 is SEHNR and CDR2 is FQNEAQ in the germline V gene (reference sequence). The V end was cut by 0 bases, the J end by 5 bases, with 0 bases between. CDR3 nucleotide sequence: TGTGCCAGCAGCTTAGCAGATACGCAGTATTTT. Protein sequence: CASSLADTQYF. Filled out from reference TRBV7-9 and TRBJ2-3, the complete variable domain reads DTGVSQNPRHKITKRGQNVTFRCDPISEHNRLYWYRQTLGQGPEFLTYFQNEAQLEKSRLLSDRFSAERPKGSFSTLEIQRTEQGDSAMYLCASSLADTQYFGPGTRLTVL.

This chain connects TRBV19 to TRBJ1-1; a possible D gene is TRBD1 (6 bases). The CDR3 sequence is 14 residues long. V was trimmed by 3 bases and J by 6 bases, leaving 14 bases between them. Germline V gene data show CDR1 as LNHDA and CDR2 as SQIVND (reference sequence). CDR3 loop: CASSIPGDVAEAFF. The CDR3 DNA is TGTGCCAGTAGTATCCCAGGGGATGTCGCTGAAGCTTTCTTT.

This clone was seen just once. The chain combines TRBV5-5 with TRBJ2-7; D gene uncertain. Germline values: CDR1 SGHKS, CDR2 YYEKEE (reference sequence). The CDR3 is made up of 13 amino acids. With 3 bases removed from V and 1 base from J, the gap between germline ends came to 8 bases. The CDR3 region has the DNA TGTGCCAGCAGCTGGGCGGCTTCCTACGAGCAGTACTTC. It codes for CASSWAASYEQYF.

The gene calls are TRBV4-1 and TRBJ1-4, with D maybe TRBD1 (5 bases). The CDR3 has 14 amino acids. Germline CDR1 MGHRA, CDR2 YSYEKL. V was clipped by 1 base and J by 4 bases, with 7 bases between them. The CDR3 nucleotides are TGCGCCAGCAGCCAAGCAGGGTTTAATGAAAAACTGTTTTTT. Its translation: CASSQAGFNEKLFF.

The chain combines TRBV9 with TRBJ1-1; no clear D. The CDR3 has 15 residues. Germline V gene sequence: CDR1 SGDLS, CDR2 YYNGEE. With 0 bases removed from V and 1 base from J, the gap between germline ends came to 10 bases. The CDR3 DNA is TGTGCCAGCAGCGTAGGCGGGGTCCCGAACACTGAAGCTTTCTTT. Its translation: CASSVGGVPNTEAFF.

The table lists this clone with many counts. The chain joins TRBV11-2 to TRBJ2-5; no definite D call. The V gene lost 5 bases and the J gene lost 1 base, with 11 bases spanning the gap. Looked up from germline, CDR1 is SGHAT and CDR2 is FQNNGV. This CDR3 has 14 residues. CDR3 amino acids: CASSPSIFQETQYF. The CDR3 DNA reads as TGTGCCAGCAGCCCCTCCATTTTCCAAGAGACCCAGTACTTC.

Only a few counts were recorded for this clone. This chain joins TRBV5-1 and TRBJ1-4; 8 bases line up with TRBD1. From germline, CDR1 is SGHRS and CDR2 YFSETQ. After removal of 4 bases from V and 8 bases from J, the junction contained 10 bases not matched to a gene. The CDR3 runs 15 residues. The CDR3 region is CASSPGGQGNEKLFF. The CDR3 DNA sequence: TGCGCCAGCAGCCCGGGTGGACAGGGTAACGAAAAACTGTTTTTT.

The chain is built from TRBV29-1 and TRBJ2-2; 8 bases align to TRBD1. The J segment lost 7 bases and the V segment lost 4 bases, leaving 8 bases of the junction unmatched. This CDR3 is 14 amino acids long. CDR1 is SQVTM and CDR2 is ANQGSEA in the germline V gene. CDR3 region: CSVVGQGADGELFF. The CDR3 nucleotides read TGCAGCGTTGTCGGCCAGGGGGCCGACGGGGAGCTGTTTTTT.

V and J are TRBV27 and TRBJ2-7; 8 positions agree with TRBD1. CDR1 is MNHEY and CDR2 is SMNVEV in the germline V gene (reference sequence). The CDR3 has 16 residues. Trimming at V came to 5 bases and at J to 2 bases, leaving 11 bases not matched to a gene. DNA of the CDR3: TGTGCCAGCAGTGACCCCCGGGACAGGTCCCCCTACGAGCAGTACTTC. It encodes CASSDPRDRSPYEQYF.

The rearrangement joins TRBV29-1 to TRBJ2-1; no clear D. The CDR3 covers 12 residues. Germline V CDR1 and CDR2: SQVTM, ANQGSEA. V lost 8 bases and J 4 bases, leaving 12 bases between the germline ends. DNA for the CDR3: TGCAGCCCAAAGGACGTTTACAATGAGCAGTTCTTC. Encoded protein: CSPKDVYNEQFF.

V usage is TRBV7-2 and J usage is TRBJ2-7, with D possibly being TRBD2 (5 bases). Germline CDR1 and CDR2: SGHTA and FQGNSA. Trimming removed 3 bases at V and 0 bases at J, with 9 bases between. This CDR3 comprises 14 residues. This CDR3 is CASSLATSSYEQYF. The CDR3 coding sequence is TGTGCCAGCAGCTTGGCTACTAGCTCCTACGAGCAGTACTTC.

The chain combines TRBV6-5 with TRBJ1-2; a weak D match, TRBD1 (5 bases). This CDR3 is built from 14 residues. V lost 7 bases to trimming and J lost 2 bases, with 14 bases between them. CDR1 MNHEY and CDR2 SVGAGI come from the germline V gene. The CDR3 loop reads CASKGTGRNYGYTF. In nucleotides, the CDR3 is TGTGCCAGCAAAGGAACGGGACGGAACTATGGCTACACCTTC.

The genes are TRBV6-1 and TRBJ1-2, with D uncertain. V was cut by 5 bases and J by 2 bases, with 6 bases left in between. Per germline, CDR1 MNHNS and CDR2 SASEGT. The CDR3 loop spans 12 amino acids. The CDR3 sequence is CASSSGNYGYTF. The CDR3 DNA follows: TGTGCCAGCAGTTCAGGAAACTATGGCTACACCTTC.

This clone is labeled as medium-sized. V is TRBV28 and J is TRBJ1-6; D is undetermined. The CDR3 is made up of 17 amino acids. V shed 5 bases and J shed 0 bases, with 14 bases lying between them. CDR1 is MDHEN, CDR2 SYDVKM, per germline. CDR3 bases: TGTGCCAGCAGTCCTTGGAGGGTAAACTCCTATAATTCACCCCTCCACTTT. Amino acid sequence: CASSPWRVNSYNSPLHF.

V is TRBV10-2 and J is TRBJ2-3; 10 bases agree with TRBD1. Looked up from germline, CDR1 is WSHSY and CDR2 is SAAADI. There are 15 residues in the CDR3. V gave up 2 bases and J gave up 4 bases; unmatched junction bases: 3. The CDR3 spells CASSEGTGAPDTQYF. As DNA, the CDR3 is TGCGCCAGCAGTGAGGGGACAGGGGCGCCAGATACGCAGTATTTT.